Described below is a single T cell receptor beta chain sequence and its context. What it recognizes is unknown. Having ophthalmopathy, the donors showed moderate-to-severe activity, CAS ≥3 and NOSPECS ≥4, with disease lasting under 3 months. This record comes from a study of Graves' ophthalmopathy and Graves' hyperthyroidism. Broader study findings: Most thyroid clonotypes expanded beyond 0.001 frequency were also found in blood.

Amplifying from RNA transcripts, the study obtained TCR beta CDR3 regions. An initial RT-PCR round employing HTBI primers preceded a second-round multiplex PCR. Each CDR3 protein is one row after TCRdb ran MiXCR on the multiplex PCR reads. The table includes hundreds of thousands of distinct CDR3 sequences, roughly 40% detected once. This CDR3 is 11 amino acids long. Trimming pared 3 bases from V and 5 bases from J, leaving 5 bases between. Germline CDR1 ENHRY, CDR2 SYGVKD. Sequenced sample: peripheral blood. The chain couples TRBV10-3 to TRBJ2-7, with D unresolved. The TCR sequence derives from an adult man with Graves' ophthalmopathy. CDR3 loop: CAISEVHEQYF. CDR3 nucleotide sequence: TGTGCCATCAGTGAAGTCCACGAGCAGTACTTC.